What follows describes a single T cell receptor (beta chain). What it recognizes is unknown. Germline lookup yields CDR1 SGHTA and CDR2 FQGNSA. The CDR3 has 13 residues. The source of the sample is a study of monozygotic twins with inflammatory bowel disease. Overall study findings and caveats: Repertoire similarity was not found to differ between concordant and discordant twins, possibly from limited power. It was not supported that a single strong signal or clonotype was associated with IBD.

Researchers used template switching to add UMIs featuring a 6-nucleotide sample barcode. Two nested PCRs, run for roughly 17 and 9 cycles, were applied to TCRalpha and TCRbeta cDNA. TCRdb reworked the 5' RACE reads into one entry per CDR3 protein, no DNA. The sample's table shows 93,000 or so distinct CDR3 sequences. The clonotype originates from a human donor with ulcerative colitis or Crohn's disease, or a healthy co-twin of an affected twin (not recorded which). The gene calls are TRBV7-2 and TRBJ2-3. The sequenced sample was blood. The CDR3 protein is CASSLVRSDTQYF.